Below are 23 T cell receptor beta chains sequenced from a single sample in a study of CD8 T cells in Susac syndrome. RNA totalling about 0.5 to 1 ug underwent reverse transcription with random hexamers. TCRdb itself ran the immunoSEQ multiplex PCR reads through MiXCR, one entry per CDR3 protein. The repertoire includes roughly 110,000 distinct CDR3 sequences, 94% of them detected once, and over 0.35% sits in the top ten. Sequences were obtained from CD8+ T cells from PBMCs. All receptors come from a human donor with Susac syndrome.

V and J are TRBV20-1 and TRBJ1-3; a weak D match, TRBD1 (6 bases). CDR3 size: 15 residues. Germline lookup yields CDR1 DFQATT and CDR2 SNEGSKA (reference sequence). The V end lost 6 bases, the J end lost 2 bases, and 17 bases lay between the germline ends. The DNA of the CDR3 is TGCAGTGCCGAACAGGGTTTAGGAACTGGAAACACCATATATTTT. This translates into CSAEQGLGTGNTIYF.

The rearrangement uses TRBV4-2 and TRBJ2-5; possible D gene TRBD2, 7 bases. Germline CDR1 and CDR2: LGHNA and YNFKEQ. This CDR3 region has 15 residues. The V end was cut by 3 bases, the J end by 2 bases, with 13 bases between. CDR3 DNA sequence: TGTGCCAGCAGCCAGGAGGGGGGGGAACAAGAGACCCAGTACTTC. This translates into CASSQEGGEQETQYF.

CDR3 in DNA: TGTGCCACCAGCAGATCGGGGGAGCTGTTTTTT. Its protein product is CATSRSGELFF. The chain carries TRBV15 and TRBJ2-2; no clear D gene. The CDR3 extends over 11 amino acids. V was trimmed by 2 bases and J by 8 bases, leaving 3 bases between them. The germline V gene encodes CDR1 LNHNV and CDR2 YYDKDF (reference sequence).

V and J are TRBV7-9 and TRBJ2-3; D is unresolved. Germline V gene data show CDR1 as SEHNR and CDR2 as FQNEAQ (reference sequence). The CDR3 is made up of 14 amino acids. V shed 8 bases and J shed 0 bases, with 12 bases lying between them. The CDR3 nucleotides are TGTGCCAGCGAGGACCGAAAGAGCACAGATACGCAGTATTTT. As protein: CASEDRKSTDTQYF.

V is TRBV20-1 and J is TRBJ2-1; 9 bases agree with TRBD1. The trim removed 3 bases at V and 4 bases at J, leaving 1 base unmatched. CDR3 length: 13 amino acids. CDR1 is DFQATT and CDR2 is SNEGSKA in the germline V gene (reference sequence). The CDR3 DNA reads TGCAGTGCTAGTGGGACAGGGTACAATGAGCAGTTCTTC. As protein: CSASGTGYNEQFF.

The V call is TRBV19, the J call TRBJ2-4; 7 nucleotides align to TRBD2. The junction had 0 bases not matched to a gene; V was cut back by 0 bases and J by 13 bases. The germline V gene encodes CDR1 LNHDA and CDR2 SQIVND (reference sequence). The CDR3 runs to 11 residues. The CDR3 sequence is CASSIEGGQYF. Written as DNA, the CDR3 is TGTGCCAGTAGTATAGAGGGGGGGCAGTACTTC.

The V call is TRBV27, the J call TRBJ2-7; TRBD1 might be the D (6 bases). V lost 0 bases to trimming and J lost 4 bases, with 13 bases between them. Germline-derived CDR1 and CDR2 are MNHEY and SMNVEV (reference sequence). The CDR3 loop spans 15 amino acids. CDR3 sequence: CASSLSRGQGYEQYF. The CDR3 DNA sequence: TGTGCCAGCAGTTTATCCCGAGGGCAGGGGTACGAGCAGTACTTC.

The V gene is TRBV3-1, the J gene TRBJ2-6; 11 nucleotides match TRBD1. The CDR3 extends over 18 amino acids. CDR1 LGHDT and CDR2 YNNKEL come from the germline V gene (reference sequence). After removal of 1 base from V and 1 base from J, the junction contained 3 bases not matched to a gene. CDR3 sequence: CASSQGGTGGSGANVLTF. In nucleotides, the CDR3 is TGTGCCAGCAGCCAAGGGGGGACAGGGGGATCTGGGGCCAACGTCCTGACTTTC.

The V gene is TRBV13, the J gene TRBJ1-4, with D hard to call. The CDR3 is 15 residues long. Per germline, CDR1 PRHDT and CDR2 FYEKMQ (reference sequence). Trimming took 0 bases from V and 4 from J, leaving 9 bases between them. DNA of the CDR3: TGTGCCAGCAGCTTAGGTCGGATGAGTAATGAAAAACTGTTTTTT. Translating gives CASSLGRMSNEKLFF. Complete variable domain (other parts from reference TRBV13 and TRBJ1-4): AAGVIQSPRHLIKEKRETATLKCYPIPRHDTVYWYQQGPGQDPQFLISFYEKMQSDKGSIPDRFSAQQFSDYHSELNMSSLELGDSALYFCASSLGRMSNEKLFFGSGTQLSVL.

This chain uses TRBV10-3 with TRBJ2-3; 8 bases are shared with TRBD1. This CDR3 spans 14 amino acids. Germline CDR1 is ENHRY and CDR2 is SYGVKD. V lost 7 bases and J lost 0; bases outside the gene matches: 3. CDR3 residues: CAIKGTGSTDTQYF. For the CDR3, the DNA is TGTGCCATCAAAGGGACAGGAAGCACAGATACGCAGTATTTT.

The rearrangement links TRBV27 to TRBJ2-5; D perhaps matches TRBD2 (6 bases). Germline-derived CDR1 and CDR2 are MNHEY and SMNVEV (reference sequence). The V gene lost 6 bases and the J gene lost 2 bases, with 19 bases spanning the gap. CDR3 length: 16 amino acids. The chain's CDR3 is CASSQHRLVGQETQYF. The CDR3 region has the DNA TGTGCCAGCAGCCAACACCGACTAGTGGGGCAAGAGACCCAGTACTTC.

DNA for the CDR3: TGTGCCAGCATGTCCCTATCGACCACCGGGGAGCTGTTTTTT. It codes for CASMSLSTTGELFF. The chain is built from TRBV6-5 and TRBJ2-2, with D uncertain. CDR3 length: 14 amino acids. Germline CDR1 and CDR2: MNHEY and SVGAGI. Trimming stripped 7 bases from V and 4 bases from J, with 13 bases between.

CDR3 DNA sequence: TGCGCCAGCAGCCAACTTGAAAAACTGTTTTTT. This encodes CASSQLEKLFF. This chain uses TRBV4-1 with TRBJ1-4; unclear D gene. Per germline, CDR1 MGHRA and CDR2 YSYEKL. The CDR3 totals 11 residues. Trimming stripped 2 bases from V and 7 bases from J, with 2 bases between.

This chain joins TRBV6-1 and TRBJ2-2; D gene uncertain. Germline CDR1 MNHNS, CDR2 SASEGT. V lost 7 bases to trimming and J lost 4 bases, with 7 bases between them. The CDR3 runs to 12 residues. Here the CDR3 reads CASTGATGELFF. Written as DNA, the CDR3 is TGTGCCAGCACCGGAGCCACCGGGGAGCTGTTTTTT.

V and J are TRBV4-1 and TRBJ2-7; D remains ambiguous. Per germline, CDR1 MGHRA and CDR2 YSYEKL. V dropped 0 bases and J dropped 6 bases, with 18 bases sitting between them. The CDR3 loop spans 16 amino acids. CDR3 sequence: CASSQDPGFEDVEQYF. The DNA of the CDR3 is TGCGCCAGCAGCCAAGACCCCGGGTTTGAGGATGTCGAGCAGTACTTC.

The chain uses TRBV6-5 and TRBJ2-5; no firm D call. In germline, CDR1 is MNHEY, CDR2 SVGAGI. Trimming took off 4 bases at V and 5 bases at J, with 11 bases between the two ends. This CDR3 has 13 residues. CDR3 in amino acids: CASSSMIEETQYF. The CDR3 DNA reads TGTGCCAGCAGTTCCATGATAGAGGAGACCCAGTACTTC.

This clonotype came up once. The chain is built from TRBV25-1 and TRBJ2-5, with TRBD2 matching over 8 bases. CDR3 length: 14 residues. Losses at the gene ends were 6 bases for V and 0 bases for J; bases not matched to a gene: 3. Germline-derived CDR1 and CDR2 are MGHDK and SYGVNS. Here the CDR3 reads CASSPGGYQETQYF. CDR3 DNA sequence: TGTGCCAGCAGCCCGGGGGGGTACCAAGAGACCCAGTACTTC.

The genes are TRBV3-1 and TRBJ2-5; a possible D gene is TRBD1 (6 bases). Germline V CDR1 and CDR2: LGHDT, YNNKEL (reference sequence). V was clipped by 5 bases and J by 0 bases, with 13 bases between them. The CDR3 has 15 residues. CDR3 coding DNA: TGTGCCAGCAGCTCCAAGGACAGTTACCAAGAGACCCAGTACTTC. It encodes CASSSKDSYQETQYF.

The CDR3 sequence: CSARGTGTYYEQYF. CDR3 nucleotide sequence: TGCAGTGCTAGAGGGACAGGGACATACTACGAGCAGTACTTC. J is TRBJ2-7 and V is TRBV20-1, with 8 positions matching TRBD1. The CDR3 length is 14 residues. V was clipped by 1 base and J by 3 bases; unmatched bases: 5. CDR1 and CDR2 (germline): DFQATT, SNEGSKA (reference sequence).

The V gene is TRBV7-6, the J gene TRBJ2-7, with D perhaps TRBD2 (6 bases). Trimming removed 5 bases at V and 3 bases at J, with 11 bases between. CDR3 length: 13 amino acids. Per the germline V gene, CDR1 is SGHVS and CDR2 is FNYEAQ. The CDR3 coding sequence is TGTGCCAGCAGCCCGGGGGAGCGCTACGAGCAGTACTTC. The encoded protein is CASSPGERYEQYF.

The V and J genes are TRBV13 and TRBJ2-5, with D possibly being TRBD1 (6 bases). Germline lookup yields CDR1 PRHDT and CDR2 FYEKMQ (reference sequence). Trimming removed 5 bases from V and 5 bases from J, with 24 bases in between. The CDR3 spans 17 residues. DNA of the CDR3: TGTGCCAGCAGCCCGCGCACAACAGGGACCTCAGGGGAGACCCAGTACTTC. Its translation: CASSPRTTGTSGETQYF.

This chain connects TRBV20-1 to TRBJ2-5; no firm D call. The germline CDR1 and CDR2 sequences are DFQATT and SNEGSKA (reference sequence). CDR3 length: 12 residues. Trimming took off 1 base at V and 4 bases at J, with 7 bases between the two ends. DNA for the CDR3: TGCAGTGCTAGAGCCGAGGCAGAGACCCAGTACTTC. Encoded protein: CSARAEAETQYF.

V is TRBV7-9 and J is TRBJ1-2, with 7 bases matching TRBD1. CDR1 and CDR2 from the germline V gene are SEHNR and FQNEAQ (reference sequence). This CDR3 comprises 12 residues. Trimming removed 1 base from V and 7 bases from J; junction bases left unmatched: 0. CDR3 in DNA: TGTGCCAGCAGCTTAGGACAGGGTGGCTACACCTTC. Translating gives CASSLGQGGYTF.